The source of this T cell receptor (beta chain) is a study of radiotherapy plus CTLA-4 blockade in lung cancer. In the study overall: Approximately 18% of patients responded objectively, and about 30% achieved disease control.

Findings of the study overall: After radiotherapy and ipilimumab, tumor-derived clones expanded in peripheral blood.

On this clone itself: Its target is unknown.

The germline V gene has CDR1 MNHEY and CDR2 SMNVEV (reference sequence). The CDR3 has 18 amino acids. V shed 6 bases and J 4 bases; nucleotides not matched to a gene: 16. In chemo-refractory metastatic non-small-cell lung cancer, patients got ipilimumab CTLA-4 blockade together with focal radiation. Produced via immunoSEQ multiplex PCR; TCRdb's table is partial and in-frame only. The data contain about 70,000 clones, 79% of them singletons. The gene calls are TRBV27 and TRBJ2-1, with 9 bases lining up with TRBD2. The source is a human donor with non-small cell lung cancer who had a complete response to radiotherapy plus ipilimumab. Sequenced here: peripheral blood, sampled from a patient treated with radiotherapy plus ipilimumab. CDR3 nucleotides: TGTGCCAGCAGCCAACTAGCGGGCCTACTCAAGGGGTACAATGAGCAGTTCTTC. Translation gives CASSQLAGLLKGYNEQFF.